The 29 T cell receptor beta chains in this list originate from one sample, sequenced in a study of T cell repertoires in cytomegalovirus infection. One entry per CDR3 protein, called by TCRdb with MiXCR from the reads. Here the sample spans 380,000 or so distinct CDR3 sequences, about 35% being singletons. The antigens these receptors bind are not known. The specimen was cultured PBMCs, collected from culture after CMV antigen stimulation. These receptors came from a human donor in good health (CMV status not recorded). Some clones in this sample may be carry-over from other donors' samples.

This rearrangement joins TRBV29-1 to TRBJ2-3; D is perhaps TRBD2 (5 bases). The V gene's germline CDR1 is SQVTM and CDR2 ANQGSEA. V gave up 4 bases and J gave up 8 bases, with 13 bases separating them. This CDR3 contains 12 residues. The CDR3: CSVGPEGSTQYF. The CDR3, as DNA: TGCAGCGTTGGCCCAGAGGGCAGTACGCAGTATTTT.

This clonotype was seen many times. The chain employs TRBV7-2 and TRBJ1-5; D perhaps matches TRBD1 (6 bases). This CDR3 has 14 residues. Trimming left V 3 bases short and J 3 bases short, with 9 bases between. Germline CDR1 SGHTA, CDR2 FQGNSA. The CDR3 coding sequence is TGTGCCAGCAGCTTCGGACAGTCCAATCAGCCCCAGCATTTT. Protein sequence: CASSFGQSNQPQHF.

The rearrangement links TRBV6-1 to TRBJ1-6; possible D gene TRBD1, 6 bases. Germline V gene data show CDR1 as MNHNS and CDR2 as SASEGT. The CDR3 spans 14 residues. The ends were cut back, 1 base at V and 16 bases at J, with 17 bases in the middle. The CDR3 sequence: CASSEGLGGAGLHF. The CDR3 DNA reads TGTGCCAGCAGTGAAGGCCTTGGGGGCGCCGGGCTCCACTTT.

This clonotype was counted a few times. The chain joins TRBV7-2 to TRBJ2-7; perhaps TRBD1 as D (5 bases). V gave up 2 bases and J gave up 10 bases, with 9 bases separating them. Germline CDR1 reads SGHTA; CDR2 reads FQGNSA. The CDR3 extends over 11 amino acids. The CDR3 here is CASSLWGRQYV. The CDR3 DNA sequence: TGTGCCAGCAGCTTATGGGGCCGACAGTACGTC.

The chain is built from TRBV7-9 and TRBJ2-5, with 10 bases lining up with TRBD2. With 7 bases clipped from V and 1 base from J, the junction kept 15 bases outside the gene matches. Germline-derived CDR1 and CDR2 are SEHNR and FQNEAQ (reference sequence). The CDR3 totals 18 residues. For the CDR3, the DNA is TGTGCCAGCAACCAGAACCGGTGGACTAGCGGCCCCCAAGAGACCCAGTACTTC. The encoded protein is CASNQNRWTSGPQETQYF.

V and J are TRBV29-1 and TRBJ2-7; D could derive from TRBD1 or TRBD2 (5 bases each). Trimming took 1 base from V and 4 from J, leaving 17 bases between them. The germline V gene encodes CDR1 SQVTM and CDR2 ANQGSEA. The CDR3 consists of 15 residues. For the CDR3, the DNA is TGCAGCGTTGAAGGCCGGGGCCTAGGGATGTACGAGCAGTACTTC. Protein sequence: CSVEGRGLGMYEQYF.

This clonotype was observed many times. The CDR3 nucleotides are TGTGCCAGCAGTGATACCGGGACAGTCTCCTACGAGCAGTACTTC. Translated: CASSDTGTVSYEQYF. J is TRBJ2-7 and V is TRBV28, with 7 positions matching TRBD1. This CDR3 spans 15 amino acids. V dropped 5 bases and J dropped 0; count of bases not matched to a gene: 7. The germline V gene encodes CDR1 MDHEN and CDR2 SYDVKM.

The CDR3 DNA follows: TGTGCCAGTAGTATAGTTCAGGACTACCTATTATACCCCTACGAGCAGTACGTC. Its protein is CASSIVQDYLLYPYEQYV. This chain uses TRBV19 with TRBJ2-7, with D tentatively TRBD2 (6 bases). The CDR3 contains 18 residues. The germline V gene has CDR1 LNHDA and CDR2 SQIVND (reference sequence). The V and J ends lost 1 base and 2 bases respectively, with 21 bases between them.

This clonotype came up a few times. The rearrangement joins TRBV6-6 to TRBJ1-1; 7 nucleotides match TRBD1. Trimming cost V 6 bases and J 3 bases; bases outside gene matches: 7. The CDR3 contains 14 residues. CDR1 is MNHNY and CDR2 is SVGAGI in the germline V gene (reference sequence). DNA for the CDR3: TGTGCCAGCAGGGGCCGTACAGGGGACACTGAAGCTTTCTTT. Its translation is CASRGRTGDTEAFF.

The table lists this clonotype with a few counts. The chain links TRBV20-1 to TRBJ1-2; D remains ambiguous. The V and J ends lost 0 bases and 4 bases respectively, with 12 bases between them. Germline values: CDR1 DFQATT, CDR2 SNEGSKA (reference sequence). This CDR3 region has 14 residues. The DNA for the CDR3 is TGCAGTGCTAGAGATAATGGGCAGTCCTATGGCTACACCTTC. It specifies CSARDNGQSYGYTF.

This chain uses TRBV6-2 or TRBV6-3 with TRBJ2-1, with D perhaps given as TRBD1 or TRBD2 (6 bases each). Between the trimmed V and J ends, which lost 8 bases and 5 bases, there was a span of 13 bases. CDR1 MNHEY and CDR2 SVGEGT come from the germline V gene. The CDR3 loop spans 13 amino acids. CDR3 DNA: TGTGCCAGCGGGGGCGGGATGAACAATGAGCAGTTCTTC. This sequence encodes CASGGGMNNEQFF.

The chain is built from TRBV11-2 and TRBJ2-3; 9 nucleotides agree with TRBD2. The V gene end was trimmed by 3 bases and the J gene end by 2 bases; junction bases not matched to a gene: 6. CDR1 and CDR2 (germline): SGHAT, FQNNGV. The CDR3 contains 16 residues. The CDR3 reads CASSFSSGTLTDTQYF. The CDR3 DNA sequence: TGTGCCAGCAGCTTCTCTAGCGGGACTCTCACAGATACGCAGTATTTT.

The chain uses TRBV11-2 and TRBJ2-5; D tentatively reads TRBD1 or TRBD2 (5 bases each). From germline, CDR1 is SGHAT and CDR2 FQNNGV. The CDR3 extends over 14 amino acids. V lost 3 bases and J lost 9, with 17 bases in between. DNA of the CDR3: TGTGCCAGCAGCTTTGGGCAGGGAAGGAGGTCCCAGTACTTC. Protein product: CASSFGQGRRSQYF.

This chain connects TRBV10-2 to TRBJ2-5; D is possibly TRBD2 (5 bases). V was cut by 8 bases and J by 0 bases, with 10 bases left in between. The CDR3 covers 13 residues. Germline lookup yields CDR1 WSHSY and CDR2 SAAADI. CDR3 nucleotide sequence: TGCGCCAGCGGTAAGGGAGACCAAGAGACCCAGTACTTC. Protein product: CASGKGDQETQYF.

In its sample, this clonotype was seen a few times. The CDR3 here is CSAILRLAGESDTQYF. CDR3 DNA sequence: TGCAGTGCTATCTTACGACTAGCGGGAGAATCAGATACGCAGTATTTT. The genes are TRBV20-1 and TRBJ2-3; 12 bases match TRBD2. The CDR3 extends over 16 amino acids. Germline CDR1 reads DFQATT; CDR2 reads SNEGSKA (reference sequence). V lost 4 bases, J lost 4 bases, and 9 bases stayed unmatched.

This chain links TRBV19 with TRBJ2-4, with D perhaps matching TRBD2 (6 bases). The germline V and J ends were trimmed by 7 bases and 0 bases, with 13 bases remaining between them. CDR3 length equals 15 residues. The germline gives CDR1 LNHDA, CDR2 SQIVND (reference sequence). This CDR3 reads CASNAGTLAKNIQYF. Here the CDR3 DNA reads TGTGCCAGTAATGCCGGGACTTTAGCCAAAAACATTCAGTACTTC.

Details on this clonotype: One base away lies a much larger clone, so this may be a sequencing read error. The J gene is TRBJ2-3, the V gene TRBV7-2, with D uncertain. Per germline, CDR1 SGHTA and CDR2 FQGNSA. This CDR3 has 13 amino acids. DNA of the CDR3: TGTGACAGCAGCTTTCAGGGCACAGATACGCAGTATTTT. It yields the protein CDSSFQGTDTQYF.

In this sample, this clonotype turned up many times. The chain has TRBV5-4 and TRBJ2-3; 12 bases are a match to TRBD2. Per the germline V gene, CDR1 is SGHNT and CDR2 is YYREEE (reference sequence). Unmatched junction bases numbered 1, after V lost 1 base and J lost 4 bases. The length of the CDR3 is 15 residues. CDR3 coding DNA: TGTGCCAGCAGCTTGAGACTAGCGGGAGCAGATACGCAGTATTTT. Translating it yields CASSLRLAGADTQYF.

This chain joins TRBV7-2 and TRBJ2-7; no firm D call. The V gene's germline CDR1 is SGHTA and CDR2 FQGNSA. The ends were cut back, 6 bases at V and 4 bases at J, with 13 bases in the middle. The CDR3 has 13 amino acids. In nucleotides, the CDR3 is TGTGCCAGCAGGTACTCTGTGGGGTACGAGCAGTACTTC. Protein sequence: CASRYSVGYEQYF.

The chain is built from TRBV2 and TRBJ2-5; possible D gene TRBD1, 5 bases. Trimming stripped 0 bases from V and 5 bases from J, with 10 bases between. The CDR3 length is 14 residues. Germline CDR1 reads SNHLY; CDR2 reads FYNNEI. CDR3: CASSEALGAETQYF. The CDR3 nucleotides read TGTGCCAGCAGTGAAGCGCTTGGGGCGGAGACCCAGTACTTC.

V gene TRBV20-1 combines with J gene TRBJ2-5; TRBD2 agrees at 11 bases. The ends lost 3 bases at V and 1 base at J; junction bases unmatched: 7. CDR1 is DFQATT and CDR2 is SNEGSKA in the germline V gene (reference sequence). The CDR3 consists of 16 residues. CDR3 sequence reads: CSASASGTSGQETQYF. The CDR3 region has the DNA TGCAGTGCTAGTGCTTCCGGGACTAGCGGCCAAGAGACCCAGTACTTC.

The V and J genes are TRBV7-2 and TRBJ2-3; 10 bases map to TRBD2. The CDR3 is 17 residues long. Per germline, CDR1 SGHTA and CDR2 FQGNSA. Losses at the gene ends were 6 bases for V and 0 bases for J; bases not matched to a gene: 9. The CDR3 here is CASRQSTSGASTDTQYF. The CDR3 DNA is TGTGCCAGCAGACAATCAACTAGCGGGGCTAGCACAGATACGCAGTATTTT.

The chain couples TRBV15 to TRBJ2-1; no reliable D call. Germline loops: CDR1 LNHNV, CDR2 YYDKDF (reference sequence). This CDR3 spans 14 amino acids. The germline V and J ends were trimmed by 2 bases and 8 bases, with 13 bases remaining between them. CDR3: CATSRSLGPDEQFF. In DNA, the CDR3 is TGTGCCACCAGCAGAAGCCTAGGGCCGGATGAGCAGTTCTTC.

The chain couples TRBV30 to TRBJ1-2; D remains ambiguous. This CDR3 has 15 amino acids. Trimming stripped 0 bases from V and 8 bases from J, with 19 bases between. The germline gives CDR1 GTSNPN, CDR2 SVGIG (reference sequence). CDR3 sequence reads: CAWSVLAQVGSGYTF. The DNA for the CDR3 is TGTGCCTGGAGTGTTTTAGCCCAAGTAGGTAGCGGCTACACCTTC.

The J gene is TRBJ2-7, the V gene TRBV6-2 or TRBV6-3, with 7 positions matching TRBD2. This CDR3 contains 17 residues. Germline CDR1 MNHEY, CDR2 SVGEGT. V gave up 2 bases and J gave up 3 bases; unmatched junction bases: 13. The CDR3 DNA sequence: TGTGCCAGCAGTTACGAGCGGGAAGTCACTTGGCGCTACGAGCAGTACTTC. This encodes CASSYEREVTWRYEQYF.

This clonotype showed up just a few times. The chain employs TRBV12-3 or TRBV12-4 and TRBJ1-2; 7 positions match TRBD1. V trimming: 1 base; J trimming: 0 bases; junction bases outside the gene matches: 2. This CDR3 comprises 15 residues. CDR3 amino acids: CASSLGTGPNYGYTF. The CDR3 coding sequence is TGTGCCAGCAGTTTAGGGACAGGCCCTAACTATGGCTACACCTTC.

The V and J genes are TRBV2 and TRBJ2-2, with D maybe TRBD2 (6 bases). Trimming cost V 3 bases and J 1 base, with 15 bases left between them. Germline V CDR1 and CDR2: SNHLY, FYNNEI. The CDR3 runs 17 residues. The CDR3 bases are TGTGCCAGCAGTGAGGAGTACGGGGGTATGAACACCGGGGAGCTGTTTTTT. Translating it yields CASSEEYGGMNTGELFF.

In this sample, this clonotype turned up a few times. The chain combines TRBV19 with TRBJ1-1; D perhaps matches TRBD1 (5 bases). The CDR3 covers 13 residues. Germline CDR1 and CDR2: LNHDA and SQIVND (reference sequence). Trimming removed 4 bases at V and 1 base at J, with 7 bases between. The CDR3 reads CASSTGQNTEAFF. CDR3 nucleotide sequence: TGTGCCAGTAGTACCGGACAGAACACTGAAGCTTTCTTT.

The V and J genes are TRBV10-3 and TRBJ2-3; D unresolved. Trimming removed 2 bases at V and 0 bases at J, with 15 bases between. Per the germline V gene, CDR1 is ENHRY and CDR2 is SYGVKD. The CDR3 covers 17 residues. The CDR3 loop is CAISEKRDWFSTDTQYF. The CDR3 coding sequence is TGTGCCATCAGTGAGAAACGAGACTGGTTTAGCACAGATACGCAGTATTTT.